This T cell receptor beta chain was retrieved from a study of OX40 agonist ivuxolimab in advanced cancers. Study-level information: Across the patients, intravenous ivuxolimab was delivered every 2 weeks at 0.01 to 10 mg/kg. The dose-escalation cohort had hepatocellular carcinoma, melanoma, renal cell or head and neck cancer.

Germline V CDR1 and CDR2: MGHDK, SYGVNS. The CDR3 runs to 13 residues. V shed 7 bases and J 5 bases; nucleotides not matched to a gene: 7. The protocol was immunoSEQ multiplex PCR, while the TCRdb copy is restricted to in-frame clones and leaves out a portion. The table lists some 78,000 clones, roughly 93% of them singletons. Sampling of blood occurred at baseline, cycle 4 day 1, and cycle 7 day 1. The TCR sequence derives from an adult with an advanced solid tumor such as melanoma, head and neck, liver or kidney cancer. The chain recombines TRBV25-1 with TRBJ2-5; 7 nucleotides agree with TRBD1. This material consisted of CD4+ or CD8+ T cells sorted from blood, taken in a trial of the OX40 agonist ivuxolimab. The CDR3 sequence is CASNHRGGETQYF. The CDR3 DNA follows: TGTGCCAGCAATCACAGGGGTGGCGAGACCCAGTACTTC.